The 9 T cell receptor beta chains reported below all come from one sample, sequenced in a study of CXCR3-negative and CXCR3-positive naive CD8 T cells. Carrying UMI labels, the TRB cDNA libraries were prepared through 5' RACE. No DNA is given; TCRdb re-called the 5' RACE reads and lists each CDR3 protein once. The repertoire table contains about 40,000 distinct CDR3 sequences. The sequenced material came from memory CD8+ T cells from blood. The receptors were sampled from a human donor in good health. Some clones in this sample may be carry-over from other donors' samples.

The chain is built from TRBV7-6 and TRBJ2-1; TCRdb's D call, TRBD1, is unchecked because there is no DNA. The CDR3 extends over 16 amino acids. The V gene's germline CDR1 is SGHVS and CDR2 FNYEAQ. The CDR3 is CASSRGGYSSYNEQFF.

The chain has TRBV11-3 and TRBJ1-2. This CDR3 comprises 19 residues. Germline V gene lookup returns CDR1 SGHNT and CDR2 YENEEA. The CDR3 protein is CASSLPWREGPNAYYGYTF.

The CDR3 loop reads CASSQDSVRVAGELFF. This chain connects TRBV4-2 to TRBJ2-2; TCRdb outputs TRBD1, but without DNA this stays unchecked. The CDR3 totals 16 residues. Germline V gene sequence: CDR1 LGHNA, CDR2 YNFKEQ.

J is TRBJ1-2 and V is TRBV19. Germline CDR1 and CDR2: LNHDA and SQIVND (reference sequence). This CDR3 spans 13 amino acids. CDR3 residues: CASSPSTGYGYTF.

The rearrangement uses TRBV28 and TRBJ1-1; TCRdb proposes TRBD1, but this gene call is untestable without DNA. The length of the CDR3 is 13 residues. Germline CDR1 MDHEN, CDR2 SYDVKM. CDR3: CASSYGDDTEAFF.

CDR3 residues: CASSPKGFTDTQYF. The V and J genes are TRBV4-3 and TRBJ2-3; with no DNA, the TCRdb D assignment of TRBD1 cannot be verified. This CDR3 region has 14 residues. Germline lookup yields CDR1 LGHNA and CDR2 YSLEER.

The V and J genes are TRBV6-5 and TRBJ1-1; TCRdb lists TRBD1, though no DNA is available to test this call. CDR1 and CDR2 from the germline V gene are MNHEY and SVGAGI. The CDR3 covers 14 residues. CDR3 residues: CASNPTGTAYEAFF.

This chain joins TRBV6-2 or TRBV6-3 and TRBJ1-2; as DNA is missing, the TRBD1 call by TCRdb cannot be tested. This CDR3 contains 15 residues. Germline V gene sequence: CDR1 MNHEY, CDR2 SVGEGT. The CDR3 region is CASSYGGGAGYGYTF.

The V call is TRBV12-3 or TRBV12-4, the J call TRBJ2-3; absent DNA, TCRdb's TRBD1 call cannot be checked. CDR3 length: 12 amino acids. The CDR3 loop reads CASSRAGTTQYF.